The clone carrying this TCR beta chain came up a few times. What it binds is unknown. Trimming cost V 1 base and J 1 base, with 5 bases left between them. The CDR3 runs to 15 residues. The germline CDR1 and CDR2 sequences are LNHNV and YYDKDF (reference sequence). This specimen comes from a study of naive and memory T cell subsets. The study, taken as a whole, reports: A few larger clonotypes appeared in naive repertoires, especially CD8, possibly memory cells re-expressing CD45RA.

The beta constant-region primer was an equimolar mix of two oligonucleotides covering TRBC1 and TRBC2. Ligated cDNA was amplified by four rounds of PCR with nested alpha and beta constant-region primers and SP2. TCRdb analysed the UMI-ligation and nested PCR reads with MiXCR anew, one entry per CDR3 protein. The sample contains approximately 90,000 distinct CDR3 sequences, about 11% of which appear only once. The rearrangement links TRBV15 to TRBJ2-6; D call uncertain. The origin of this receptor is a human donor in good health. Sequenced sample: naive CD4+ T cells from blood. The CDR3 nucleotides are TGTGCCACCAGCAGAGGACAATCTGGGGCCAACGTCCTGACTTTC. This codes for CATSRGQSGANVLTF.